This T cell receptor (beta chain) appears in the sequencing data of a study of identical twins. Notes on the study in general: Beta out-of-frame sequences showed weaker excess sharing between twins. These conclusions were based on statistical analysis (cross-sectional, not following the same donors).

This clonotype appeared a few times. As yet, its antigen is unknown. The CDR3 is 15 amino acids. Germline CDR1 MNHEY, CDR2 SVGAGI. Carrying unique molecular identifiers, the cDNA also gained a universal primer site through template switching. TCRdb reprocessed the 5' RACE reads via MiXCR and lists one record per CDR3 protein. The table shows 1.5 million to 2 million distinct CDR3 sequences, with under 35% occurring only once. No donor was unhealthy or non-Caucasian. The rearrangement links TRBV6-5 to TRBJ2-1; 12 bases match TRBD1. The J call is in doubt because the DNA end fits TRBJ2-7 better. Source material: cord blood. This TCR was recovered from a newborn girl in good health. The CDR3 here is CASSRGQGAINEQYF. CDR3 DNA: TGTGCCAGCAGCCGGGGACAGGGGGCTATTAATGAGCAGTACTTC.